In this sample, the clone carrying this TCR beta chain turned up many times. The record originates from a study of blood T cell repertoires in COVID-19. Study as a whole: Acute and convalescent COVID-19 specimens originated in the United States, Italy and Spain.

The CDR3 totals 12 residues. From germline, CDR1 is LGHDT and CDR2 YNNKEL (reference sequence). The germline V and J ends were trimmed by 4 bases and 7 bases, with 9 bases remaining between them. In the source study's methods: Reference gene primer amplification gave estimated nucleated cell counts. Using immunoSEQ multiplex PCR, the repertoire was profiled, and TCRdb retains in-frame clones only, with some absent. V, J and clone size derive from that table, while D and trimming were established from the DNA sequence. The sample shows about 110,000 clones, around nine tenths of them seen only once. The sample was peripheral blood. This chain connects TRBV3-1 (or the pseudogene TRBV3-2) to TRBJ2-3; a possible D gene is TRBD2 (5 bases). The receptor's source is a woman aged 45-59 years with acute or convalescent COVID-19. CDR3 residues: CASSPEGNTQYF. CDR3 DNA: TGTGCCAGCAGCCCCGAGGGCAATACGCAGTATTTT.